This T cell receptor beta chain was observed in a study of cytomegalovirus exposure and HLA in healthy donors. On the study more broadly: Of more than 350 genotyped donors, about 81% clustered with self-reported Caucasian donors.

PCR primers comprised 60 Vbeta and 13 Jbeta primers. Using immunoSEQ multiplex PCR, the repertoire was profiled, and TCRdb retains in-frame clones only, with some absent. The sample has 100,000 to 150,000 clones; 74% are singletons. Study findings and constraints: In a later analysis, at a false discovery rate of 0.05, approximately 16,000 TCR beta sequences matched HLA alleles.

Concerning this clone: Its antigen is still unknown.

The V and J ends lost 10 bases and 5 bases respectively, with 11 bases between them. The CDR3 extends over 12 amino acids. The germline gives CDR1 MNHNS, CDR2 SASEGT. The sequenced sample consisted of PBMCs. This chain uses TRBV6-1 with TRBJ1-4, with D maybe TRBD1 (6 bases). The receptor comes from a woman between 45 and 60 years old in good health and CMV-seropositive. This CDR3 is CATGGRNEKLFF. In nucleotides, the CDR3 is TGTGCCACGGGGGGCAGGAATGAAAAACTGTTTTTT.